The source of this T cell receptor beta chain is a study of shared clonotypes between healthy human individuals. Assay: immunoSEQ multiplex PCR; the TCRdb copy retains only in-frame clones and omits some. This sample has about 2.1 million clones, with 93% found just once. CD45RO-negative, CCR7-selected cells formed the naive CD8 fraction, which excluded terminally differentiated effector memory CD45RA+ cells. Trimming cost V 7 bases and J 3 bases, with 16 bases left between them. The CDR3 extends over 14 amino acids. In germline, CDR1 is MNHNY, CDR2 SVGAGI (reference sequence). Sequencing input: naive CD8+ T cells from PBMCs. This TCR derives from a man between 18 and 29 years old in good health. Some clones in this sample may be carry-over from other donors' samples. The chain recombines TRBV6-6 with TRBJ2-7; D gene unclear. CDR3: CASKLTANDYEQYF. CDR3 nucleotides: TGTGCCAGCAAACTAACAGCTAATGACTACGAGCAGTACTTC.